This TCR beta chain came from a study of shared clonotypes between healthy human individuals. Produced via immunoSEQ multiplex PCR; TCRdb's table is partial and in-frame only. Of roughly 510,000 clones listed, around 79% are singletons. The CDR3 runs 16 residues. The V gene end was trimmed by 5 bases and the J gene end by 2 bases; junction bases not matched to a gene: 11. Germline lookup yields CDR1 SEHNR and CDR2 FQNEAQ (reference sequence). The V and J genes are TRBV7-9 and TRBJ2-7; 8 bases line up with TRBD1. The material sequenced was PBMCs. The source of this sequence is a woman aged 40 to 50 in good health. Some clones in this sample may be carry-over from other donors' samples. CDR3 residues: CASSRLADRAAYEQYF. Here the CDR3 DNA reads TGTGCCAGCAGCCGGTTGGCGGACAGGGCAGCCTACGAGCAGTACTTC.